Below, one TCR beta chain is given with its context. Its antigen remains unknown. TCRdb keeps only in-frame clones here, not all; method: immunoSEQ multiplex PCR. The sample lists 80,000 to 100,000 clones; about four fifths were seen once. These data belong to a study of radiotherapy plus CTLA-4 blockade in lung cancer. General study findings and limits: Reportedly, early blood T cell clone dynamics best predicted response, with interferon-beta. Radiotherapy with ipilimumab was followed by blood expansion of tumor-derived clones.

This CDR3 spans 14 amino acids. Germline-derived CDR1 and CDR2 are MGHDK and SYGVNS. V lost 4 bases, J lost 6 bases, and 5 bases stayed unmatched. The rearrangement joins TRBV25-1 to TRBJ2-1, with 8 nucleotides matching TRBD2. The TCR comes from a human donor with non-small cell lung cancer who had a partial response to radiotherapy plus ipilimumab. Some clones in this sample may be carry-over from other donors' samples. The specimen comprised peripheral blood, sampled from a patient treated with radiotherapy plus ipilimumab. CDR3 sequence reads: CASSAAGALNEQFF. The DNA for the CDR3 is TGTGCCAGCAGTGCAGCGGGAGCCCTCAATGAGCAGTTCTTC.